Listed here are 29 T cell receptor beta chains from one sample, sequenced in a study of cytomegalovirus exposure and HLA in healthy donors. The PCR employed 60 Vbeta primers together with 13 Jbeta primers. This table comes from immunoSEQ multiplex PCR, and its TCRdb copy is limited to in-frame clones, with some not included. Seen in this sample are approximately 100,000 clones; the ten most common clones hold around 3.2%. Sample: PBMCs. The origin of the receptors is a man aged 40-49 years in good health and CMV-seronegative.

The gene calls are TRBV28 and TRBJ1-5, with a possible D match to TRBD1 (6 bases). Germline V CDR1 and CDR2: MDHEN, SYDVKM. Trimming pared 3 bases from V and 0 bases from J, leaving 21 bases between. The CDR3 totals 19 residues. For the CDR3, the DNA is TGTGCCAGCAGTTTCCCAAACCGAGGGGGGGGGTATAGCAATCAGCCCCAGCATTTT. This translates into CASSFPNRGGGYSNQPQHF.

J is TRBJ2-3 and V is TRBV18, with TRBD2 matching over 7 bases. Germline assignment: CDR1 KGHSH and CDR2 LQKENI. Trimming took 5 bases from V and 0 from J; bases not matched to a gene: 5. CDR3 size: 15 residues. In DNA, the CDR3 is TGTGCCAGCTCATGGGACTACACAAGCACAGATACGCAGTATTTT. Protein product: CASSWDYTSTDTQYF.

This chain links TRBV4-2 with TRBJ2-3; 8 bases map to TRBD2. CDR1 is LGHNA and CDR2 is YNFKEQ in the germline V gene. The CDR3 length is 14 residues. V lost 4 bases, J lost 4 bases, and 4 bases stayed unmatched. Here the CDR3 DNA reads TGTGCCAGCAGCCTAAGCGGGGGTTCAGATACGCAGTATTTT. It codes for CASSLSGGSDTQYF.

The chain couples TRBV5-4 to TRBJ2-5, with a weak D call TRBD2 (5 bases). Germline V gene sequence: CDR1 SGHNT, CDR2 YYREEE (reference sequence). V gave up 0 bases and J gave up 4 bases, with 16 bases separating them. The CDR3 runs 16 residues. As DNA, the CDR3 is TGTGCCAGCAGCTTGGGGGAACTAGTTACGGGAGAGACCCAGTACTTC. As protein: CASSLGELVTGETQYF.

This sequence joins TRBV27 and TRBJ1-5; D is undetermined. Germline CDR1 MNHEY, CDR2 SMNVEV (reference sequence). V lost 3 bases to trimming and J lost 6 bases, with 15 bases between them. CDR3 length: 15 amino acids. CDR3 DNA sequence: TGTGCCAGCAGTTTCGATGCGAGGTCCGGTCAGCCCCAGCATTTT. It translates to CASSFDARSGQPQHF.

The chain couples TRBV5-4 to TRBJ2-5; D perhaps matches TRBD2 (6 bases). Trimming pared 2 bases from V and 5 bases from J, leaving 13 bases between. The CDR3 is made up of 14 amino acids. Germline CDR1 is SGHNT and CDR2 is YYREEE (reference sequence). CDR3 in amino acids: CASSFAGTEETQYF. DNA of the CDR3: TGTGCCAGCAGCTTTGCGGGGACGGAGGAGACCCAGTACTTC.

This chain uses TRBV30 with TRBJ1-2; D remains ambiguous. This CDR3 comprises 14 residues. V was trimmed by 5 bases and J by 1 base, leaving 14 bases between them. CDR1 and CDR2 (germline): GTSNPN, SVGIG (reference sequence). The CDR3 spells CAWEGGSFNYGYTF. CDR3 DNA sequence: TGTGCCTGGGAGGGAGGCAGTTTTAACTATGGCTACACCTTC.

The chain has TRBV4-3 and TRBJ1-5; D perhaps matches TRBD1 (5 bases). Trimming took 6 bases from V and 3 from J, leaving 12 bases between them. The CDR3 contains 14 residues. CDR1 is LGHNA, CDR2 YSLEER, per germline. The DNA for the CDR3 is TGCGCCAGCAGTCACGACAGCTACAATCAGCCCCAGCATTTT. Translated, it gives CASSHDSYNQPQHF.

V usage is TRBV18 and J usage is TRBJ1-5; D ambiguous. The CDR3 consists of 16 residues. Trimming took off 2 bases at V and 6 bases at J, with 17 bases between the two ends. Germline CDR1 is KGHSH and CDR2 is LQKENI. The CDR3 DNA sequence: TGTGCCAGCTCACCAGAGGTAGTAATAACGGGTCAGCCCCAGCATTTT. Encoded protein: CASSPEVVITGQPQHF.

V usage is TRBV2 and J usage is TRBJ1-4, with 10 bases aligning to TRBD1. J gave up 11 bases and V 5 bases, and 5 bases lay outside the gene matches. CDR1 SNHLY and CDR2 FYNNEI come from the germline V gene. The CDR3 consists of 13 residues. The CDR3: CASSSPGQGKLFF. The CDR3 DNA reads as TGTGCCAGCAGTAGTCCGGGACAGGGGAAACTGTTTTTT.

V gene TRBV5-5 combines with J gene TRBJ2-7; tentative D call: TRBD1 (6 bases). V lost 1 base to trimming and J lost 3 bases, with 14 bases between them. Per the germline V gene, CDR1 is SGHKS and CDR2 is YYEKEE (reference sequence). This CDR3 is built from 15 residues. The CDR3 DNA is TGTGCCAGCAGCTTGAGGGACACAAGAAACTACGAGCAGTACTTC. As protein: CASSLRDTRNYEQYF.

The V and J genes are TRBV7-2 and TRBJ1-3; D is uncertain. The CDR3 runs to 15 residues. Trimming cost V 5 bases and J 2 bases, with 13 bases left between them. Germline CDR1 and CDR2: SGHTA and FQGNSA. In nucleotides, the CDR3 is TGTGCCAGCAGCAATTACAGAGATACTGGAAACACCATATATTTT. Amino acids: CASSNYRDTGNTIYF.

V is TRBV7-2 and J is TRBJ2-7, with D perhaps TRBD1 (6 bases). Germline V gives CDR1 SGHTA, CDR2 FQGNSA. This CDR3 spans 14 amino acids. Between the trimmed V and J ends, which lost 5 bases and 2 bases, there was a span of 13 bases. The chain's CDR3 is CASSLRTETYEQYF. CDR3 in DNA: TGTGCCAGCAGCCTCCGGACAGAAACCTACGAGCAGTACTTC.

This clone registers medium-sized by frequency. This chain uses TRBV2 with TRBJ1-1; 8 positions match TRBD1. Germline values: CDR1 SNHLY, CDR2 FYNNEI. V trimming: 6 bases; J trimming: 4 bases; junction bases outside the gene matches: 10. The CDR3 covers 15 residues. CDR3 DNA: TGTGCCAGCAGGGGGGGGACAGGTCATATCACTGAAGCTTTCTTT. This codes for CASRGGTGHITEAFF.

The V gene is TRBV5-1, the J gene TRBJ2-5; tentatively, D is TRBD2 (6 bases). The V gene's germline CDR1 is SGHRS and CDR2 YFSETQ. This CDR3 contains 14 residues. V lost 4 bases and J 1 base, leaving 11 bases between the germline ends. Here the CDR3 DNA reads TGCGCCAGCAGCGAACTTAGCGGCCAAGAGACCCAGTACTTC. It yields the protein CASSELSGQETQYF.

The chain carries TRBV7-2 and TRBJ2-7; the match to TRBD1 covers 9 bases. V shed 4 bases and J 2 bases; nucleotides not matched to a gene: 3. Germline CDR1 and CDR2: SGHTA and FQGNSA. This CDR3 spans 14 amino acids. This CDR3 reads CASSSGQGTYEQYF. The CDR3 bases are TGTGCCAGCAGCTCTGGACAGGGGACCTACGAGCAGTACTTC. Drawing the rest from reference TRBV7-2 and TRBJ2-7, the complete variable domain is GAGVSQSPSNKVTEKGKDVELRCDPISGHTALYWYRQSLGQGLEFLIYFQGNSAPDKSGLPSDRFSAERTGGSVSTLTIQRTQQEDSAVYLCASSSGQGTYEQYFGPGTRLTVT.

The gene calls are TRBV14 and TRBJ1-5; weak D call: TRBD1 (5 bases). The CDR3 totals 14 residues. Germline V gene lookup returns CDR1 SGHDN and CDR2 FVKESK. V lost 4 bases and J lost 0, with 7 bases in between. In nucleotides, the CDR3 is TGTGCCAGCAGCCCAAGGGGTAGCAATCAGCCCCAGCATTTT. This gives the protein CASSPRGSNQPQHF.

The rearrangement links TRBV30 to TRBJ1-5; 8 positions agree with TRBD1. V was clipped by 1 base and J by 4 bases; unmatched bases: 12. From germline, CDR1 is GTSNPN and CDR2 SVGIG (reference sequence). CDR3 length: 17 residues. CDR3 region: CAWSGGGPGTGNQPQHF. The CDR3, as DNA: TGTGCCTGGAGTGGGGGAGGACCCGGGACAGGTAATCAGCCCCAGCATTTT.

The chain has TRBV30 and TRBJ2-7; D ambiguous. Germline V gene data show CDR1 as GTSNPN and CDR2 as SVGIG (reference sequence). V was pared by 2 bases and J by 2 bases, with 10 bases between. The CDR3 is made up of 13 amino acids. This CDR3 is CAWSPSAPYEQYF. The CDR3 DNA follows: TGTGCCTGGAGTCCTTCAGCGCCCTACGAGCAGTACTTC.

This sequence joins TRBV10-1 and TRBJ2-3; D may be TRBD2 (6 bases). V dropped 6 bases and J dropped 6 bases, with 19 bases sitting between them. Germline lookup yields CDR1 WNHNN and CDR2 SYGVQD (reference sequence). There are 15 residues in the CDR3. The CDR3 nucleotides read TGCGCCAGCAGCCCCCTCGGAGGGCAGCAGGATACGCAGTATTTT. Encoded protein: CASSPLGGQQDTQYF.

This rearrangement joins TRBV9 to TRBJ2-2, with D tentatively TRBD2 (5 bases). The germline V gene has CDR1 SGDLS and CDR2 YYNGEE. V was clipped by 0 bases and J by 5 bases, with 11 bases between them. CDR3 length equals 15 residues. The CDR3: CASSVETTPTGELFF. Written as DNA, the CDR3 is TGTGCCAGCAGCGTAGAGACTACCCCTACCGGGGAGCTGTTTTTT. The variable domain in full, completed from reference TRBV9 and TRBJ2-2, reads DSGVTQTPKHLITATGQRVTLRCSPRSGDLSVYWYQQSLDQGLQFLIQYYNGEERAKGNILERFSAQQFPDLHSELNLSSLELGDSALYFCASSVETTPTGELFFGEGSRLTVL.

The V call is TRBV7-9, the J call TRBJ1-4; 7 nucleotides line up with TRBD1. Germline CDR1 reads SEHNR; CDR2 reads FQNEAQ (reference sequence). With 6 bases clipped from V and 8 bases from J, the junction kept 12 bases outside the gene matches. This CDR3 contains 15 residues. The CDR3 bases are TGTGCCAGCAGATCGCCGACAGGGCCCTTGGAAAAACTGTTTTTT. Translating gives CASRSPTGPLEKLFF.

The CDR3 loop is CASRGDRDNSPLHF. The CDR3 DNA is TGTGCCAGTCGCGGGGACAGGGACAATTCACCCCTCCACTTT. The V and J genes are TRBV6-6 and TRBJ1-6; 9 bases fit TRBD1. The CDR3 is 14 amino acids. J was trimmed by 7 bases and V by 9 bases; bases with no gene match: 7. Germline CDR1 is MNHNY and CDR2 is SVGAGI (reference sequence).

The V call is TRBV7-9, the J call TRBJ1-2, with 7 nucleotides matching TRBD1. The ends lost 1 base at V and 7 bases at J; junction bases unmatched: 9. Germline CDR1 is SEHNR and CDR2 is FQNEAQ (reference sequence). The CDR3 loop spans 15 amino acids. The CDR3 sequence is CASSLGVTGVAGYTF. The CDR3 DNA reads TGTGCCAGCAGCTTAGGTGTAACAGGGGTGGCTGGCTACACCTTC. Full variable domain (rest looked up from reference TRBV7-9 and TRBJ1-2): DTGVSQNPRHKITKRGQNVTFRCDPISEHNRLYWYRQTLGQGPEFLTYFQNEAQLEKSRLLSDRFSAERPKGSFSTLEIQRTEQGDSAMYLCASSLGVTGVAGYTFGSGTRLTVV.

This chain connects TRBV15 to TRBJ2-1; 14 nucleotides line up with TRBD2. V trimming: 1 base; J trimming: 9 bases; junction bases outside the gene matches: 2. CDR3 length equals 15 residues. Germline V gene data show CDR1 as LNHNV and CDR2 as YYDKDF (reference sequence). CDR3 bases: TGTGCCACCAGCAGAGGGACTAGCGGGGGGAGTGAGCAGTTCTTC. Translation: CATSRGTSGGSEQFF. Using reference TRBV15 and TRBJ2-1 for the parts outside the CDR3, the full variable domain is DAMVIQNPRYQVTQFGKPVTLSCSQTLNHNVMYWYQQKSSQAPKLLFHYYDKDFNNEADTPDNFQSRRPNTSFCFLDIRSPGLGDTAMYLCATSRGTSGGSEQFFGPGTRLTVL.

The J gene is TRBJ2-7, the V gene TRBV7-2; tentative D call: TRBD1 (6 bases). The germline gives CDR1 SGHTA, CDR2 FQGNSA. The CDR3 runs to 14 residues. V lost 1 base and J lost 3, with 10 bases in between. CDR3 in amino acids: CASSLGGRGYEQYF. DNA for the CDR3: TGTGCCAGCAGCTTAGGTGGCAGGGGCTACGAGCAGTACTTC.

The V call is TRBV7-2, the J call TRBJ2-7, with 7 positions matching TRBD2. The junction had 10 bases not matched to a gene; V was cut back by 6 bases and J by 2 bases. The CDR3 extends over 15 amino acids. Germline V lookup: CDR1 SGHTA, CDR2 FQGNSA. The CDR3 coding sequence is TGTGCCAGCAGTCTAGGTGGTGGGGGGGCCTACGAGCAGTACTTC. Amino acids: CASSLGGGGAYEQYF. The variable domain in full, completed from reference TRBV7-2 and TRBJ2-7, reads GAGVSQSPSNKVTEKGKDVELRCDPISGHTALYWYRQSLGQGLEFLIYFQGNSAPDKSGLPSDRFSAERTGGSVSTLTIQRTQQEDSAVYLCASSLGGGGAYEQYFGPGTRLTVT.

V is TRBV4-3 and J is TRBJ2-5; 7 bases align to TRBD1. The closer fit of TRBJ2-7 to the DNA end suggests the J call may be wrong. This CDR3 region has 16 residues. Germline CDR1 is LGHNA and CDR2 is YSLEER. The CDR3 DNA reads TGCGCCAGCAGCCAAGAATTCGGGGACAGACCCTACGAGCAGTACTTC. This translates into CASSQEFGDRPYEQYF.

The chain is built from TRBV9 and TRBJ1-3; tentative D call: TRBD1 (6 bases). This CDR3 has 16 residues. Germline-derived CDR1 and CDR2 are SGDLS and YYNGEE. V was shortened by 2 bases and J by 2 bases, with 14 bases between the two germline ends. CDR3: CASSVAGQQTGNTIYF. CDR3 coding DNA: TGTGCCAGCAGCGTGGCCGGACAGCAGACTGGAAACACCATATATTTT.